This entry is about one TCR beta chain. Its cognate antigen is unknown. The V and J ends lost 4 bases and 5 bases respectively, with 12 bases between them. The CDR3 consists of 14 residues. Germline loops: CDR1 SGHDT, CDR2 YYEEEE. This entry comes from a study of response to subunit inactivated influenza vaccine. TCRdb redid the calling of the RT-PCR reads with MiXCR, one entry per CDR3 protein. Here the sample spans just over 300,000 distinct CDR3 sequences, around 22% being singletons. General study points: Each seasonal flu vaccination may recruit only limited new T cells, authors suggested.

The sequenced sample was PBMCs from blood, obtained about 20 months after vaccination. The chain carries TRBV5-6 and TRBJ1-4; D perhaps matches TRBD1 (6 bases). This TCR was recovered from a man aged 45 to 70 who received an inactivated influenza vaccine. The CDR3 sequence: CASSRAGENEKLFF. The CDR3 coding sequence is TGTGCCAGCAGCAGAGCAGGGGAGAATGAAAAACTGTTTTTT.